A selection of T cell receptor beta chains follows, all from one sample in a study of blood T cell repertoires in COVID-19. The assay was immunoSEQ multiplex PCR, and TCRdb's table has in-frame clones only and misses some. The table lists some 130,000 clones, more than 70% of them singletons. Sequencing used peripheral blood. The receptors come from a man aged 65 to 79 with acute or convalescent COVID-19. CDR3s include the opening cysteine and the closing phenylalanine or tryptophan. A D gene is named only where the DNA matches it firmly. A row's size may be missing; if present it is once, few, many or a size class.

clone size	J gene	V gene	D gene	CDR3 DNA	CDR3 protein
NA	TRBJ1-1	TRBV5-1	NA	TGCGCCAGCAGCTTGATGGGTCAGGGAACCAACACTGAAGCTTTCTTT	CASSLMGQGTNTEAFF
NA	TRBJ2-7	TRBV27	TRBD2	TGTGCTTCCCGGCGGGGGGCCACCTACGAGCAGTACTTC	CASRRGATYEQYF
NA	TRBJ1-2	TRBV10-1	NA	TGCGCCAGCAGTGAGGTACAGGGTCGAGGCTACACCTTC	CASSEVQGRGYTF
few	TRBJ1-5	TRBV15	NA	TGTGCCACCAGCAGAGATGGAGGAAACCTTAAGGGACTTCTAGGCAATCAGCCCCAGCATTTT	CATSRDGGNLKGLLGNQPQHF
NA	TRBJ1-1	TRBV6-5	TRBD1	TGTGCCAGCACCCGAGTAGGGACAGGGGGCACTGAAGCTTTCTTT	CASTRVGTGGTEAFF
NA	TRBJ1-1	TRBV3-1/TRBV3-2	NA	TGTGCCAGCAGCCACCGGGCGGGAACTGAAGCTTTCTTT	CASSHRAGTEAFF
NA	TRBJ2-7	TRBV3-1/TRBV3-2	NA	TGTGCCAGCAGCCGACTGGCGCCCTACGAGCAGTACTTC	CASSRLAPYEQYF
NA	TRBJ1-2	TRBV25-1	NA	TGTGCCAGCAGGACCGCGGGGACGGGAGGAACTGGCTACACCTTC	CASRTAGTGGTGYTF
NA	TRBJ2-2	TRBV2	NA	TGTGCCAGCAGTGAACGGCCGGGGAACACCGGGGAGCTGTTTTTT	CASSERPGNTGELFF
NA	TRBJ1-4	TRBV2	TRBD1	TGTGCCAGCAGTGGGGGGACAGGGTTTGAAAAACTGTTTTTT	CASSGGTGFEKLFF
NA	TRBJ1-1	TRBV4-1	NA	TGCGCCAGCAGCCACGGGGTGACTGAAGCTTTCTTT	CASSHGVTEAFF
NA	TRBJ1-4	TRBV29-1	TRBD1	TGCAGCGTCATGGGACAGCAAAATGAAAAACTGTTTTTT	CSVMGQQNEKLFF
NA	TRBJ1-2	TRBV5-1	NA	TGCGCCAGCAGCCCCGCAGGGAATGGCTACACCTTC	CASSPAGNGYTF
NA	TRBJ2-5	TRBV5-1	TRBD2	TGCGCCAGCAGCTTCGCGGGGGGCCTCCGCCGAGAGACCCAGTACTTC	CASSFAGGLRRETQYF
NA	TRBJ1-6	TRBV2	NA	TGTGCCAGCAAACTTAAACAGGGTTCCTATAATTCACCCCTCCACTTT	CASKLKQGSYNSPLHF
once	TRBJ2-3	TRBV2	NA	TGTGCCAGCACTCTGGGACTTTCCACAGATACGCAGTATTTT	CASTLGLSTDTQYF
NA	TRBJ2-1	TRBV3-1/TRBV3-2	TRBD2	TGTGCCAGCAGCCAAATGGGACTAGCGGGGGGTCTGCAGTTCTTC	CASSQMGLAGGLQFF
NA	TRBJ1-4	TRBV4-1	TRBD1	TGCGCCAGCAGCCAAGATGGGACAGGAACTAATGAAAAACTGTTTTTT	CASSQDGTGTNEKLFF
NA	TRBJ1-6	TRBV29-1	TRBD1	TGCAGCGCCGGGACAGACAATAATTCACCCCTCCACTTT	CSAGTDNNSPLHF
once	TRBJ1-1	TRBV3-1/TRBV3-2	NA	TGTGCCAGCAGCTCTAAGCCGCGAAGGACTATTACCGTCGAAGCTTTCTTT	CASSSKPRRTITVEAFF
NA	TRBJ2-1	TRBV29-1	NA	TGCAGCGGTCATAGGACAACCGGGCGGAATGAGCAGTTCTTC	CSGHRTTGRNEQFF
NA	TRBJ1-1	TRBV5-1	TRBD1	TGCGCCAGCAGCCCTTTAGGGGGCGCTTTAGGCACTGAAGCTTTCTTT	CASSPLGGALGTEAFF
NA	TRBJ2-2	TRBV5-8	TRBD1	TGTGCCAGCAGCCTTGGACAGGTCGGGGAGCTGTTTTTT	CASSLGQVGELFF
NA	TRBJ1-1	TRBV6-6	NA	TGTGCCAGCAGCCCAACAGAGTCGAGCACTGAAGCTTTCTTT	CASSPTESSTEAFF
NA	TRBJ1-5	TRBV2	NA	TGTGCCAGCAACACCGCCAATCAGCCCCAGCATTTT	CASNTANQPQHF
NA	TRBJ1-2	TRBV5-1	TRBD1	TGCGCCAGCAGCTTGGGTCAGGGGGCAGGTGGCTATGGCTACACCTTC	CASSLGQGAGGYGYTF
NA	TRBJ2-5	TRBV28	NA	TGTGCCAGCGGCTCCGTCGGCTCCGTGGCGGGGACCCAGTACTTC	CASGSVGSVAGTQYF
once	TRBJ2-2	TRBV7-7	NA	TGTGCTAGCAGCTCAGGCACCGGGGAGCTGTTTTTT	CASSSGTGELFF
few	TRBJ2-5	TRBV7-2	NA	TGTGCCAGCAGCTTAGCGGAGGGGTTTGAGACCCAGTACTTC	CASSLAEGFETQYF
NA	TRBJ2-3	TRBV19	NA	TGTGCCAGTAGTGAGGGACATTTCCGAGATACGCAGTATTTT	CASSEGHFRDTQYF
NA	TRBJ2-5	TRBV5-1	NA	TGCGCCAGCAGCTTGGGCACCCTACAAGAGACCCAGTACTTC	CASSLGTLQETQYF
NA	TRBJ1-5	TRBV6-5	TRBD1	TGTGCCAGCAGTTACTCGGGACAGGGGAGTCAGCCCCAGCATTTT	CASSYSGQGSQPQHF
NA	TRBJ1-5	TRBV9	TRBD1	TGTGCCAGCAGCGGGACAGGGGTTCAGCCCCAGCATTTT	CASSGTGVQPQHF
NA	TRBJ2-7	TRBV5-1	TRBD2	TGCGCCAGCAGCCCGACTAGCGGGGGGTACGAGCAGTACTTC	CASSPTSGGYEQYF
few	TRBJ1-1	TRBV12-3/TRBV12-4	NA	TGTGCCAGCAGTTCCGGGAGGCGAGCTTTCTTT	CASSSGRRAFF
NA	TRBJ1-5	TRBV6-5	NA	TGTGCCAGCAACCCGACAAGAAGGAGCAATCAGCCCCAGCATTTT	CASNPTRRSNQPQHF
NA	TRBJ1-5	TRBV27	NA	TGTGCCAGCCGGCAGGGGACAAGCCTTTATCAGCCCCAGCATTTT	CASRQGTSLYQPQHF
NA	TRBJ2-7	TRBV7-2	NA	TGTGCCAGCAGCTCAACCTACGAGCAGTACTTC	CASSSTYEQYF